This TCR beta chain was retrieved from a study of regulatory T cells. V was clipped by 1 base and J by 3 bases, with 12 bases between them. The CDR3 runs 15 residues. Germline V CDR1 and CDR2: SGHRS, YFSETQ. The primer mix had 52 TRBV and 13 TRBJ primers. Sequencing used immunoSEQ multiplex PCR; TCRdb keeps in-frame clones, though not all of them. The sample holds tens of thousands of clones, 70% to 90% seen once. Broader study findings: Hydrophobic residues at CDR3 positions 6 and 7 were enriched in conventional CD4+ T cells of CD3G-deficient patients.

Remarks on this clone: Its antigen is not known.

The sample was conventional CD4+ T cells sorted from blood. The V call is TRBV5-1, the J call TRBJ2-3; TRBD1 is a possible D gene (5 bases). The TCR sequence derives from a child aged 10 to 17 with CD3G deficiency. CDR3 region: CASSLTGAGTDTQYF. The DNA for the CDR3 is TGCGCCAGCAGCTTGACCGGTGCAGGGACAGATACGCAGTATTTT.